The 8 T cell receptor beta chains reported below all come from one sample, sequenced in a study of early T cells in non-severe SARS-CoV-2 infection. TCRdb itself ran the 5' RACE reads through MiXCR, one entry per CDR3 protein. The table records under 85,000 distinct CDR3 sequences, more than 12% of them present only once. The sample consisted of whole blood, taken at baseline. These receptors were taken from an adult who was a healthcare worker with PCR-confirmed SARS-CoV-2 infection or an uninfected control (not recorded which).

This clonotype has a handful of counts. The rearrangement joins TRBV6-6 to TRBJ2-7; TRBD1 aligns across 7 bases. The CDR3 has 14 amino acids. Trimming took 2 bases from V and 4 from J; bases not matched to a gene: 5. Germline V gene lookup returns CDR1 MNHNY and CDR2 SVGAGI (reference sequence). CDR3 sequence reads: CASSYTRGSYEQYF. The CDR3 nucleotides are TGTGCCAGCAGTTACACCAGGGGGTCGTACGAGCAGTACTTC.

The J gene is TRBJ1-5, the V gene TRBV20-1; D unclear. This CDR3 contains 14 residues. Germline V lookup: CDR1 DFQATT, CDR2 SNEGSKA (reference sequence). V was clipped by 3 bases and J by 2 bases, with 11 bases between them. CDR3 sequence (DNA): TGCAGTGCTAGCCGCCCTGTAGGCAATCAGCCCCAGCATTTT. Its protein product is CSASRPVGNQPQHF.

In this sample, this clonotype turned up a few times. The rearrangement uses TRBV7-3 and TRBJ2-1; D is possibly TRBD1 or TRBD2 (5 bases each). This CDR3 has 16 residues. Germline V gene lookup returns CDR1 SGHTA and CDR2 FQGTGA. V was trimmed by 5 bases and J by 6 bases, leaving 20 bases between them. CDR3 amino acids: CASSPWGSEGRNEQFF. DNA for the CDR3: TGTGCCAGCAGCCCATGGGGGAGTGAAGGGCGCAATGAGCAGTTCTTC.

The CDR3 loop reads CSARGFRTYNEQFF. The CDR3 nucleotides are TGCAGTGCTAGAGGTTTTAGAACCTACAATGAGCAGTTCTTC. The chain links TRBV20-1 to TRBJ2-1; D call uncertain. CDR1 DFQATT and CDR2 SNEGSKA come from the germline V gene (reference sequence). The V gene lost 1 base and the J gene lost 2 bases, with 9 bases spanning the gap. This CDR3 spans 14 amino acids.

V and J are TRBV12-5 and TRBJ2-1; 9 bases agree with TRBD2. The ends lost 4 bases at V and 3 bases at J; junction bases unmatched: 10. The CDR3 contains 17 residues. Germline V gives CDR1 LGHNT, CDR2 FRNRAP. DNA for the CDR3: TGTGCTAGTGGTTCCTCTTTAGCGGGAGCGGACTACAATGAGCAGTTCTTC. This encodes CASGSSLAGADYNEQFF. Using reference TRBV12-5 and TRBJ2-1 for the parts outside the CDR3, the full variable domain is DARVTQTPRHKVTEMGQEVTMRCQPILGHNTVFWYRQTMMQGLELLAYFRNRAPLDDSGMPKDRFSAEMPDATLATLKIQPSEPRDSAVYFCASGSSLAGADYNEQFFGPGTRLTVL.

The chain recombines TRBV6-5 with TRBJ1-1; D may be TRBD1 (6 bases). The CDR3 extends over 15 amino acids. The germline V and J ends were trimmed by 0 bases and 0 bases, with 8 bases remaining between them. The germline V gene has CDR1 MNHEY and CDR2 SVGAGI. The CDR3 reads CASSYSRQVNTEAFF. The CDR3 DNA follows: TGTGCCAGCAGTTACTCGAGACAGGTGAACACTGAAGCTTTCTTT.

V and J are TRBV2 and TRBJ2-1, with TRBD1 identical over 7 bases. The germline CDR1 and CDR2 sequences are SNHLY and FYNNEI. This CDR3 is built from 15 residues. The J segment lost 8 bases and the V segment lost 1 base, leaving 8 bases of the junction unmatched. CDR3 sequence reads: CASSEGRGSRDEQFF. The CDR3 coding sequence is TGTGCCAGCAGTGAAGGCAGGGGGAGCCGCGATGAGCAGTTCTTC.

The genes are TRBV18 and TRBJ2-7; TRBD1 agrees at 8 bases. The CDR3 is made up of 13 amino acids. Germline V CDR1 and CDR2: KGHSH, LQKENI. After removal of 6 bases from V and 6 bases from J, the junction contained 7 bases not matched to a gene. DNA of the CDR3: TGTGCCAGCTCCCCGGGGCAGGGGGCCGAGCAGTACTTC. Its translation is CASSPGQGAEQYF.